Listed below are T cell receptor beta chains from one sample, sequenced in a study of T-cell reconstitution after alpha-beta-depleted transplantation in children. TCRdb recomputed calls from the PCR reads with MiXCR, one row per CDR3 protein. The data show hundreds of thousands of distinct CDR3 sequences, approximately 22% seen once. Source: PBMCs, mostly from graft donor cells, taken 360 days after TCRalphabeta/CD19-depleted stem cell transplant. Receptors originate from a boy under three years old who had a stem cell transplant for acute myeloid leukemia, so the T cells may come from the graft donor. Each CDR3 is given with its conserved first and last residue. The D gene is left open where the match is weak. Some rows mark clone size as missing; the rest say once, few, many or name a class of expanded clone.

d_call	j_call	v_call	cdr3_length	clone_size	cdr3_nt	cdr3_aa
NA	TRBJ2-2	TRBV12-5	15	NA	TGTGCTAGTGGTCTCGGGACACCGGGGACCGGGGAGCTGTTTTTT	CASGLGTPGTGELFF
TRBD2	TRBJ2-3	TRBV10-3	17	few	TGTGCCATCAGTGAGTCTCTAGCGGGGGGGCCGGGAGATACGCAGTATTTT	CAISESLAGGPGDTQYF
TRBD2	TRBJ2-3	TRBV11-2	15	NA	TGTGCCAGCAGCGCAGCGGGGGGGAGCACAGATACGCAGTATTTT	CASSAAGGSTDTQYF
TRBD1	TRBJ2-7	TRBV20-1	14	few	TGCAGTGCTATGGGGACAGGGAACACCCTAAAGCAGTACTTC	CSAMGTGNTLKQYF
TRBD2	TRBJ2-7	TRBV20-1	15	NA	TGCTGTGCTAGATCTCTAGCGGGGGGTCGATACGAGCAGTACTTC	CCARSLAGGRYEQYF
NA	TRBJ2-5	TRBV3-1	15	many	TGTGCCAGCAGCCAAGTAACAGGAGCCCAAGAGACCCAGTACTTC	CASSQVTGAQETQYF
TRBD1	TRBJ1-2	TRBV5-1	13	many	TGCGCCAGCAGCCAACAGGGGGTCGATGGCTACACCTTC	CASSQQGVDGYTF
TRBD2	TRBJ2-5	TRBV12-3/TRBV12-4	15	few	TGTGCCAGCAGTGACCGACTAGCCTTTGTAGAGACCCAGTACTTC	CASSDRLAFVETQYF
TRBD2	TRBJ2-7	TRBV20-1	14	many	TGCAGTGCTAGGGAGGGACTAGCTAACTACGAGCAGTACTTC	CSAREGLANYEQYF
NA	TRBJ1-1	TRBV5-6	14	NA	TGTGCCAGCAGCTTGGGACCCTCGGGCGCTGAAGCTTTCTTT	CASSLGPSGAEAFF
NA	TRBJ1-1	TRBV29-1	12	NA	TGCAGCGTTGCCGGGATTTACACTGAAGCTTTCTTT	CSVAGIYTEAFF
TRBD2	TRBJ2-1	TRBV6-5	17	few	TGTGCCAGCAGTTACTCTTTTACTAGCGGGGGTAGGAATGAGCAGTTCTTC	CASSYSFTSGGRNEQFF
NA	TRBJ1-5	TRBV6-5	14	NA	TGTGCCAGCAGTTACTCGGGGCAAACTCAGCCCCAGCATTTT	CASSYSGQTQPQHF
TRBD1	TRBJ1-1	TRBV12-3/TRBV12-4	12	NA	TGTGCCACCACTTCCAGGGGGACTGAAGCTTTCTTT	CATTSRGTEAFF
NA	TRBJ2-7	TRBV12-3/TRBV12-4	13	many	TGTGCCAGCAGTTTTCGAGGGATATACGAGCAGTACTTC	CASSFRGIYEQYF
NA	TRBJ2-1	TRBV20-1	13	many	TGCAGTGCTAGCCGGGACATCTACAATGAGCAGTTCTTC	CSASRDIYNEQFF
NA	TRBJ2-2	TRBV5-6	16	few	TGTGCCAGCAGCTATGACAGAAGCCTGAACACCGGGGAGCTGTTTTTT	CASSYDRSLNTGELFF
TRBD2	TRBJ2-5	TRBV20-1	13	NA	TGCAGTGCTAGCCCTAGCGGCCAAGAGACCCAGTACTTC	CSASPSGQETQYF
TRBD1	TRBJ2-5	TRBV6-2/TRBV6-3	15	NA	TGTGCCAGCAGCGACAGGGTTGATCGGACGGAGACCCAGTACTTC	CASSDRVDRTETQYF
NA	TRBJ2-3	TRBV20-1	13	many	TGCAGTGCTCCAACTAGGGGCACAGATACGCAGTATTTT	CSAPTRGTDTQYF
TRBD1	TRBJ1-1	TRBV6-2/TRBV6-3	14	few	TGTGCCAGCAGTTTCGGACAGGGGTACACTGAAGCTTTCTTT	CASSFGQGYTEAFF
NA	TRBJ2-7	TRBV15	15	NA	TGTGCCACCAGCAGATTCCCGGGACTGAACTACGAGCAGTACTTC	CATSRFPGLNYEQYF
TRBD1	TRBJ2-5	TRBV6-5	16	once	TGTGCCAGCAGTTACGCTTTACAGGGGGCCGGGGAGACCCAGTACTTC	CASSYALQGAGETQYF
TRBD1	TRBJ2-6	TRBV27	16	many	TGTGCCAGCAGTAAAACGACAGGGTCTGGGGCCAACGTCCTGACTTTC	CASSKTTGSGANVLTF
NA	TRBJ2-5	TRBV7-2	14	NA	TGTGCCAGCAGCCGTCGCGGGCCCCAAGAGACCCAGTACTTC	CASSRRGPQETQYF
NA	TRBJ2-2	TRBV24-1	13	NA	TGTGCCACCAGTGATTTGAGAGCCGGGGAGCTGTTTTTT	CATSDLRAGELFF
NA	TRBJ2-3	TRBV2	15	few	TGTGCCAGCAGTGAAGAGTACGTGGGCACAGATACGCAGTATTTT	CASSEEYVGTDTQYF
TRBD2	TRBJ2-5	TRBV7-6	18	NA	TGTGCCAGCAGCTTACCGGGACTAGCGGGGGCTTACCAAGAGACCCAGTACTTC	CASSLPGLAGAYQETQYF
TRBD2	TRBJ2-1	TRBV20-1	14	few	TGCAGCACAAAAGGGGCTAGCGGACACAATGAGCAGTTCTTC	CSTKGASGHNEQFF
NA	TRBJ1-6	TRBV7-9	15	few	TGTGCCAGCAGCGAAAGTTCCATCACCGCTCCACCCCTCCACTTT	CASSESSITAPPLHF
TRBD2	TRBJ2-5	TRBV13	18	many	TGTGCCAGCAGCCATGGACTAGCGGGGTATGCCGGTAGAGAGACCCAGTACTTC	CASSHGLAGYAGRETQYF
NA	TRBJ2-5	TRBV3-1	12	NA	TGTGCCAGCAGGGAGGCGGCGGAGACCCAGTACTTC	CASREAAETQYF
TRBD1	TRBJ2-1	TRBV2	15	NA	TGTGCCAGCAGTACCCAAGGGACAGCGCCCAATGAGCAGTTCTTC	CASSTQGTAPNEQFF
TRBD1	TRBJ2-4	TRBV12-3/TRBV12-4	15	few	TGTGCCAGCACCGGGACAGGACGTTACAAAAACATTCAGTACTTC	CASTGTGRYKNIQYF
NA	TRBJ1-1	TRBV20-1	13	NA	TGCAGTGCCCCCCAAACGGCGGAGGGTTTAGCTTTCTTT	CSAPQTAEGLAFF
NA	TRBJ2-1	TRBV5-6	17	many	TGTGCCAGCAGCGTAAGACGACAGGGAGGCGGCTACAATGAGCAGTTCTTC	CASSVRRQGGGYNEQFF
NA	TRBJ2-3	TRBV30	12	NA	TGTGCCTGGAGTTCGAGCACAGATACGCAGTATTTT	CAWSSSTDTQYF
NA	TRBJ1-1	TRBV28	15	NA	TGTGCCGTCAACCACGAATGGGACATCGGGGGTGAAGCTTTCTTT	CAVNHEWDIGGEAFF
NA	TRBJ2-3	TRBV21-1	13	many	TGTGCCAGCGAGTGGCAGGGCACAGATACGCAGTATTTT	CASEWQGTDTQYF
NA	TRBJ1-1	TRBV5-1	14	NA	TGCGCCAGCAGCTACGACAGGTTGAACACTGAAGCTTTCTTT	CASSYDRLNTEAFF
NA	TRBJ2-7	TRBV29-1	13	NA	TGCAGCGTTGTACTTGGGGGCTCCTACGAGCAGTACTTC	CSVVLGGSYEQYF
TRBD1	TRBJ1-6	TRBV20-1	17	NA	TGCTGTGCTAGGAAATACCCTAGGGACAGGGGACATTCACCCCTCCACTTT	CCARKYPRDRGHSPLHF
NA	TRBJ2-3	TRBV18	13	NA	TGTGCCAGCACCAACAGGGTGGCCGATACGCAGTATTTT	CASTNRVADTQYF
NA	TRBJ2-7	TRBV11-3	13	many	TGTGCCAGCAGCCGGAGGACCCCTAACGAGCAGTACTTC	CASSRRTPNEQYF
NA	TRBJ1-1	TRBV20-1	11	few	TGCAGAGCACTGGAGGACACTGAAGCTTTCTTT	CRALEDTEAFF
NA	TRBJ1-1	TRBV7-9	14	few	TGTGCCAGCAGCGGCCGACGGGGGAACACTGAAGCTTTCTTT	CASSGRRGNTEAFF
NA	TRBJ2-3	TRBV4-3	19	many	TGCGCCAGCAGCCAAGATTATGCCGTAGCTGTGCGTGGCACAGATACGCAGTATTTT	CASSQDYAVAVRGTDTQYF
NA	TRBJ2-1	TRBV6-5	13	NA	TGTGCCAGCAGCTATCAGGGTAGGAATGAGCAGTTCTTC	CASSYQGRNEQFF
NA	TRBJ1-2	TRBV5-1	15	many	TGCGCCAGCAGCAACGGACAGTTCGCTAACTATGGCTACACCTTC	CASSNGQFANYGYTF
TRBD2	TRBJ2-3	TRBV12-3/TRBV12-4	14	NA	TGTGCCAGCAGTTTATTAGCGGGGTTGGATACGCAGTATTTT	CASSLLAGLDTQYF
NA	TRBJ2-5	TRBV9	17	NA	TGTGCCAGCAGCGTACGTTGGGGGGGGACACATCAAGAGACCCAGTACTTC	CASSVRWGGTHQETQYF
NA	TRBJ2-7	TRBV6-5	17	NA	TGTGCCAGCAGTTACGACTCCACAGGGAGGGACGGCTACGAGCAGTACTTC	CASSYDSTGRDGYEQYF
TRBD1	TRBJ2-3	TRBV28	16	NA	TGTGCCAGCAGCTCCTGGACAGGGGATGGGACAGATACGCAGTATTTT	CASSSWTGDGTDTQYF
NA	TRBJ2-2	TRBV9	16	few	TGTGCCAGCAGCGTTGGCGGGGATGCGGGAACCGGGGAGCTGTTTTTT	CASSVGGDAGTGELFF
NA	TRBJ2-7	TRBV12-3/TRBV12-4	15	many	TGTGCCACCCCCGCCCCTTCCGGTCGTGCCTACGAGCAGTACTTC	CATPAPSGRAYEQYF
NA	TRBJ1-5	TRBV7-2	14	many	TGTGCCAGCAGCTTAATAGGGGCGGGTCAGCCCCAGCATTTT	CASSLIGAGQPQHF
TRBD2	TRBJ2-3	TRBV11-3	14	many	TGTGCCAGCAGCTCCAGGGTAGCGGGTGATACGCAGTATTTT	CASSSRVAGDTQYF
NA	TRBJ1-5	TRBV15	17	NA	TGTGCCACCAGCAGAGATCCGGCAGGGTTCGGCAATCAGCCCCAGCATTTT	CATSRDPAGFGNQPQHF
NA	TRBJ2-7	TRBV29-1	12	NA	TGCAGCGTTGCTGGCACGTCTTACGAGCAGTACTTC	CSVAGTSYEQYF
NA	TRBJ2-2	TRBV4-3	14	many	TGCGCCAGCAGCCAAGATTGGGGGTCCGGGGAGCTGTTTTTT	CASSQDWGSGELFF